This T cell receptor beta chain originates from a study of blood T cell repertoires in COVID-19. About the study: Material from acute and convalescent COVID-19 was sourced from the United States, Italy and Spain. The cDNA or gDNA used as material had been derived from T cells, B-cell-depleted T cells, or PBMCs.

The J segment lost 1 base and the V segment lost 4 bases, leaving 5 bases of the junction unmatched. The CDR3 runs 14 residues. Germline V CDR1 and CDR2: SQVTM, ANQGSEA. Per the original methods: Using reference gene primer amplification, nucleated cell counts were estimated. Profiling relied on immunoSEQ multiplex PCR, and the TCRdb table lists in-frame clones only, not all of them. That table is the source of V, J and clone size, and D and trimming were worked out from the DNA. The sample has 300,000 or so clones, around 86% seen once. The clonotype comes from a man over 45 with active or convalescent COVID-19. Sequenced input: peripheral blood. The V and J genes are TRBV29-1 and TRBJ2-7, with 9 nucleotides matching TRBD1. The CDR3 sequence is CSVAPGQGSYEQYF. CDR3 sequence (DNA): TGCAGCGTTGCACCGGGACAGGGTTCCTACGAGCAGTACTTC.